This T cell receptor (beta chain) was captured by sequencing in a study of blood T cell repertoires in COVID-19. As for the study in general: The United States, Italy and Spain supplied acute and convalescent COVID-19 samples. Nucleic acid was either cDNA or gDNA, and it came from T cells, B-cell-depleted T cells, or PBMCs.

Patients from Seattle were sampled longitudinally, starting during active infection. Study processing details: The authors estimated nucleated cell counts from reference gene primer amplification. Measured with immunoSEQ multiplex PCR; TCRdb has only the in-frame clones, and not every one. From that table come the V and J calls and clone size; the DNA was used to work out D and trimming. Of roughly 330,000 clones in the sample, about nine tenths are singletons; the top ten hold around 10%. This TCR derives from a man aged 25 to 40 with COVID-19, enrolled during active disease. The sample consisted of peripheral blood.

CDR3 nucleotides: TGTGCCAGCAGCTCCTTAGGGGGAGTTAAAAGCTCCTACGAGCAGTACTTC. Encoded protein: CASSSLGGVKSSYEQYF. J is TRBJ2-7 and V is TRBV5-6; tentative D call: TRBD1 (6 bases). CDR1 and CDR2 from the germline V gene are SGHDT and YYEEEE. The CDR3 is made up of 17 amino acids. V dropped 3 bases and J dropped 0 bases, with 19 bases sitting between them.